Presented here are 22 T cell receptor beta chains from one specimen sequenced in a study of T cell responses to AZD1222 COVID-19 vaccine. Some clones are missing from TCRdb's copy, which holds only in-frame ones; the method was immunoSEQ multiplex PCR. The sample has around 20,000 clones; roughly 76% are singletons. Sequenced material: peripheral blood, taken 28 days after the second AZD1222 dose. These receptors all stem from an adult who received the AZD1222 COVID-19 vaccine.

The chain couples TRBV6-6 to TRBJ1-3; D is undetermined. Germline CDR1 MNHNY, CDR2 SVGAGI (reference sequence). V was shortened by 5 bases and J by 0 bases, with 20 bases between the two germline ends. The CDR3 covers 18 residues. CDR3 protein: CASSRIPPTQVSGNTIYF. CDR3 nucleotide sequence: TGTGCCAGCAGTCGAATACCCCCGACTCAAGTCTCTGGAAACACCATATATTTT.

For this clone: The germline gene is not matched at one end of the junction; a read error may be the cause. The chain is built from TRBV7-8 and TRBJ1-2; 7 positions agree with TRBD1. The CDR3 is 12 residues long. Germline loops: CDR1 SGHVS, CDR2 FQNEAQ. CDR3 sequence: CASSLAGQALAF. CDR3 bases: TGTGCCAGCAGCTTAGCAGGACAGGCCCTCGCCTTC.

The chain links TRBV10-3 to TRBJ2-2; perhaps D is TRBD1 or TRBD2 (5 bases each). From germline, CDR1 is ENHRY and CDR2 SYGVKD. The germline V and J ends were trimmed by 0 bases and 10 bases, with 9 bases remaining between them. The length of the CDR3 is 13 residues. The CDR3 DNA reads TGTGCCATCAGTGAGTCGGGGGAACCGGAGCTGTTTTTT. This encodes CAISESGEPELFF.

This clone was observed a handful of times. The chain recombines TRBV30 with TRBJ1-2; 11 bases line up with TRBD1. The junction had 5 bases not matched to a gene; V was cut back by 2 bases and J by 6 bases. The germline gives CDR1 GTSNPN, CDR2 SVGIG (reference sequence). The CDR3 is 14 residues long. CDR3 sequence reads: CAWSSGQGGDGYTF. The CDR3, as DNA: TGTGCCTGGAGTTCGGGACAGGGGGGAGATGGCTACACCTTC.

V and J are TRBV7-2 and TRBJ1-2; tentative D call: TRBD1 (5 bases). V was cut by 2 bases and J by 7 bases, with 11 bases left in between. The germline V gene encodes CDR1 SGHTA and CDR2 FQGNSA. The CDR3 extends over 13 amino acids. The CDR3 DNA is TGTGCCAGCAGCTTACAGGGCTTGGGTGGCTACACCTTC. This translates into CASSLQGLGGYTF.

The J gene is TRBJ2-1, the V gene TRBV19; TRBD1 aligns across 11 bases. This CDR3 is 16 amino acids long. The V gene's germline CDR1 is LNHDA and CDR2 SQIVND (reference sequence). V lost 4 bases to trimming and J lost 4 bases; unmatched junction nucleotides: 6. In DNA, the CDR3 is TGTGCCAGTAGTACCCGGACAGGGGGCCAGTACAATGAGCAGTTCTTC. Translating it yields CASSTRTGGQYNEQFF.

J is TRBJ1-6 and V is TRBV19; D perhaps matches TRBD1 (5 bases). Germline CDR1 reads LNHDA; CDR2 reads SQIVND (reference sequence). V was shortened by 1 base and J by 15 bases, with 13 bases between the two germline ends. The CDR3 contains 13 residues. The CDR3 DNA follows: TGTGCCAGTAGTATAGGGGTCATGGGGCTCCTCCACTTT. It yields the protein CASSIGVMGLLHF. Full variable domain (missing parts from reference TRBV19 and TRBJ1-6): DGGITQSPKYLFRKEGQNVTLSCEQNLNHDAMYWYRQDPGQGLRLIYYSQIVNDFQKGDIAEGYSVSREKKESFPLTVTSAQKNPTAFYLCASSIGVMGLLHFGNGTRLTVT.

The chain uses TRBV5-1 and TRBJ2-5, with TRBD1 identical over 9 bases. The germline CDR1 and CDR2 sequences are SGHRS and YFSETQ. V lost 3 bases and J lost 3; bases outside the gene matches: 6. The CDR3 sequence is 15 residues long. The CDR3 bases are TGCGCCAGCAGCTCCCTAGGACAGGGGAAAGAGACCCAGTACTTC. Its translation is CASSSLGQGKETQYF. Full variable domain (rest looked up from reference TRBV5-1 and TRBJ2-5): KAGVTQTPRYLIKTRGQQVTLSCSPISGHRSVSWYQQTPGQGLQFLFEYFSETQRNKGNFPGRFSGRQFSNSRSEMNVSTLELGDSALYLCASSSLGQGKETQYFGPGTRLLVL.

This clone appeared once. The rearrangement uses TRBV6-5 and TRBJ1-2, with 7 positions matching TRBD1. The CDR3 has 14 amino acids. V dropped 6 bases and J dropped 8; count of bases not matched to a gene: 12. Germline values: CDR1 MNHEY, CDR2 SVGAGI. CDR3 protein: CASRFGEGAWGYTF. CDR3 bases: TGTGCCAGCAGATTTGGGGAGGGGGCATGGGGCTACACCTTC.

This chain links TRBV5-1 with TRBJ2-1, with 13 bases matching TRBD2. V was pared by 3 bases and J by 4 bases, with 7 bases of the junction left unmatched. This CDR3 has 17 amino acids. Germline CDR1 is SGHRS and CDR2 is YFSETQ. The CDR3 protein is CASSYNGLAGVYNEQFF. For the CDR3, the DNA is TGCGCCAGCAGCTACAACGGACTAGCGGGGGTATACAATGAGCAGTTCTTC.

V usage is TRBV5-4 and J usage is TRBJ1-2; TRBD1 matches at 11 bases. Trimming cost V 4 bases and J 5 bases; bases outside gene matches: 4. The CDR3 totals 14 residues. Germline values: CDR1 SGHNT, CDR2 YYREEE (reference sequence). The CDR3 DNA reads TGTGCCAGCAGCCGGACAGGGGGCGCATATGGCTACACCTTC. Residues: CASSRTGGAYGYTF.

This rearrangement joins TRBV5-7 to TRBJ1-1; the D gene is possibly TRBD1 (5 bases). TRBV5-7 is treated as an ORF (open reading frame) with a function not yet certain. The CDR3 spans 14 residues. Trimming took 2 bases from V and 0 from J, leaving 8 bases between them. CDR3 in amino acids: CASSFRGMNTEAFF. DNA of the CDR3: TGTGCCAGCAGCTTTAGGGGAATGAACACTGAAGCTTTCTTT.

The chain employs TRBV19 and TRBJ1-1; D is unresolved. V was cut by 5 bases and J by 0 bases, with 7 bases left in between. CDR3 size: 13 residues. The germline V gene has CDR1 LNHDA and CDR2 SQIVND (reference sequence). The CDR3 sequence: CASSRVMNTEAFF. CDR3 nucleotide sequence: TGTGCCAGTAGTCGAGTCATGAACACTGAAGCTTTCTTT. Combining the CDR3 with reference TRBV19 and TRBJ1-1 gives the whole variable domain DGGITQSPKYLFRKEGQNVTLSCEQNLNHDAMYWYRQDPGQGLRLIYYSQIVNDFQKGDIAEGYSVSREKKESFPLTVTSAQKNPTAFYLCASSRVMNTEAFFGQGTRLTVV.

The chain uses TRBV5-1 and TRBJ2-3, with TRBD2 as a possible D gene (5 bases). The CDR3 loop spans 14 amino acids. Germline CDR1 is SGHRS and CDR2 is YFSETQ. V lost 4 bases, J lost 2 bases, and 11 bases lay in between. CDR3 in DNA: TGCGCCAGCAGCATTAGCGAGAACACAGATACGCAGTATTTT. This sequence encodes CASSISENTDTQYF.

The V gene is TRBV4-3, the J gene TRBJ1-1, with D possibly TRBD1 on 5 matching bases. Per germline, CDR1 LGHNA and CDR2 YSLEER. Trimming pared 3 bases from V and 1 base from J, leaving 12 bases between. CDR3 size: 15 residues. CDR3 region: CASSHSGTANTEAFF. The CDR3 DNA reads as TGCGCCAGCAGCCACTCCGGGACGGCGAACACTGAAGCTTTCTTT.

To note about this clone: The sample carries other DNA sequences with the same CDR3. The chain employs TRBV7-2 and TRBJ2-1; 7 bases agree with TRBD1. CDR1 is SGHTA, CDR2 FQGNSA, per germline. Germline trimming cut 1 base from V and 3 bases from J; bases unmatched to any gene: 3. The length of the CDR3 is 15 residues. In nucleotides, the CDR3 is TGTGCCAGCAGCTTAGTAGGGGGCTTCTACAATGAGCAGTTCTTC. It yields the protein CASSLVGGFYNEQFF.

The rearrangement links TRBV9 to TRBJ2-5; D may be TRBD2 (7 bases). The germline V and J ends were trimmed by 0 bases and 0 bases, with 12 bases remaining between them. Germline values: CDR1 SGDLS, CDR2 YYNGEE. The CDR3 contains 16 residues. The DNA of the CDR3 is TGTGCCAGCAGCGTAGAAGGGGGGGATTACCAAGAGACCCAGTACTTC. It codes for CASSVEGGDYQETQYF.

This chain links TRBV29-1 with TRBJ1-1; D uncertain. CDR1 is SQVTM, CDR2 ANQGSEA, per germline. V lost 4 bases, J lost 6 bases, and 21 bases lay in between. This CDR3 has 15 residues. The CDR3 reads CSVGGWPDEFSEAFF. Written as DNA, the CDR3 is TGCAGCGTTGGAGGATGGCCTGACGAATTCTCTGAAGCTTTCTTT.

CDR3 amino acids: CSKSVASGSQDTQYF. DNA of the CDR3: TGCAGCAAATCAGTCGCTAGCGGGAGCCAAGATACGCAGTATTTT. V gene TRBV29-1 combines with J gene TRBJ2-3; 10 nucleotides line up with TRBD2. The length of the CDR3 is 15 residues. The trim removed 8 bases at V and 5 bases at J, leaving 13 bases unmatched. In germline, CDR1 is SQVTM, CDR2 ANQGSEA.

This chain connects TRBV27 to TRBJ2-1; 7 bases line up with TRBD2. This CDR3 is built from 16 residues. CDR1 is MNHEY, CDR2 SMNVEV, per germline (reference sequence). V trimming: 4 bases; J trimming: 2 bases; junction bases outside the gene matches: 8. CDR3 in amino acids: CASSSPGTNTYNEQFF. The CDR3 nucleotides are TGTGCCAGCAGTTCACCCGGGACTAATACCTACAATGAGCAGTTCTTC.

This clone was recorded a few times. The rearrangement links TRBV7-9 to TRBJ1-1; no clear D gene. Germline V gives CDR1 SEHNR, CDR2 FQNEAQ (reference sequence). V was pared by 1 base and J by 1 base, with 4 bases between. This CDR3 is 13 amino acids long. The CDR3 DNA reads TGTGCCAGCAGCTTAGAAGGGAACACTGAAGCTTTCTTT. This gives the protein CASSLEGNTEAFF.

The chain has TRBV5-4 and TRBJ1-6, with D uncertain. The germline CDR1 and CDR2 sequences are SGHNT and YYREEE (reference sequence). V shed 5 bases and J shed 8 bases, with 17 bases lying between them. This CDR3 is 15 amino acids long. The CDR3 DNA follows: TGTGCCAGCAGAGCCTACACCAACCGGGATTCACCCCTCCACTTT. This gives the protein CASRAYTNRDSPLHF.